These 9 T cell receptor beta chains originate from one sample sequenced in a study of cytomegalovirus exposure and HLA in healthy donors. This PCR relied on a set of 60 Vbeta primers and 13 Jbeta primers. The method was immunoSEQ multiplex PCR; TCRdb's version includes in-frame clones alone and lacks a portion of them. The table lists around 100,000 clones, over 60% of them singletons. Sample: PBMCs. The receptors stem from a woman younger than 30 in good health and CMV-seropositive.

This clone was seen once. The chain has TRBV30 and TRBJ2-1, with 11 positions matching TRBD2. CDR3 length: 14 residues. From germline, CDR1 is GTSNPN and CDR2 SVGIG (reference sequence). The V segment lost 3 bases and the J segment 9 bases; nucleotides outside the gene matches: 7. CDR3 sequence reads: CAWRSLAGVGEQFF. The CDR3 nucleotides are TGTGCCTGGAGGTCACTAGCGGGAGTCGGTGAGCAGTTCTTC.

CDR3 sequence reads: CATSRGQSIAYTF. In DNA, the CDR3 is TGTGCCACCAGCAGAGGCCAGTCCATCGCCTACACCTTC. The J gene is TRBJ1-2, the V gene TRBV15, with unresolved D. The germline gives CDR1 LNHNV, CDR2 YYDKDF (reference sequence). The V gene lost 1 base and the J gene lost 10 bases, with 13 bases spanning the gap. This CDR3 is 13 amino acids long. Drawing the rest from reference TRBV15 and TRBJ1-2, the complete variable domain is DAMVIQNPRYQVTQFGKPVTLSCSQTLNHNVMYWYQQKSSQAPKLLFHYYDKDFNNEADTPDNFQSRRPNTSFCFLDIRSPGLGDTAMYLCATSRGQSIAYTFGSGTRLTVV.

The V call is TRBV13, the J call TRBJ1-1; D remains ambiguous. CDR3 length: 12 residues. Germline V gene lookup returns CDR1 PRHDT and CDR2 FYEKMQ (reference sequence). V was trimmed by 6 bases and J by 2 bases, leaving 7 bases between them. Here the CDR3 DNA reads TGTGCCAGCAGGGCAGGTAACACTGAAGCTTTCTTT. This encodes CASRAGNTEAFF.

This clone was seen more than once but under ten times. The chain links TRBV2 to TRBJ2-7, with 7 bases lining up with TRBD1. Germline loops: CDR1 SNHLY, CDR2 FYNNEI. V was clipped by 7 bases and J by 6 bases; unmatched bases: 6. The length of the CDR3 is 12 residues. The CDR3 DNA follows: TGTGCCAGCATCGCAGCAGGGGGCGAGCAGTACTTC. Amino acid sequence: CASIAAGGEQYF.

V and J are TRBV2 and TRBJ1-1, with D uncertain. The germline CDR1 and CDR2 sequences are SNHLY and FYNNEI. The CDR3 spans 14 residues. Trimming shortened V by 5 bases and J by 8 bases, and 18 bases separated the two germline ends. The CDR3 here is CASSIRISFVEAFF. The CDR3 nucleotides read TGTGCCAGCAGTATCAGAATATCATTTGTAGAAGCTTTCTTT.

The chain combines TRBV6-6 with TRBJ1-1, with a weak D call TRBD1 (6 bases). The germline gives CDR1 MNHNY, CDR2 SVGAGI (reference sequence). V lost 2 bases to trimming and J lost 8 bases, with 9 bases between them. The CDR3 runs 12 residues. The CDR3 is CASSYRDIEAFF. In DNA form, the CDR3 reads TGTGCCAGCAGTTACCGGGACATAGAAGCTTTCTTT.

The rearrangement links TRBV6-1 to TRBJ1-1, with D maybe TRBD1 (6 bases). The CDR3 covers 14 residues. V lost 10 bases, J lost 11 bases, and 26 bases lay in between. In germline, CDR1 is MNHNS, CDR2 SASEGT. Here the CDR3 reads CAISWSYGGGEAFF. The CDR3 DNA is TGTGCCATCAGCTGGTCGTATGGGGGCGGAGAGGCTTTCTTT.

The genes are TRBV2 and TRBJ1-1; 8 bases agree with TRBD1. This CDR3 is 15 amino acids long. Germline V gene lookup returns CDR1 SNHLY and CDR2 FYNNEI. V was pared by 8 bases and J by 1 base, with 9 bases of the junction left unmatched. In DNA, the CDR3 is TGTGCCAGCCGATATTCAGGGGGCCCGAACACTGAAGCTTTCTTT. Its translation is CASRYSGGPNTEAFF.

The chain links TRBV15 to TRBJ2-7; 7 bases agree with TRBD1. The junction had 4 bases not matched to a gene; V was cut back by 0 bases and J by 5 bases. Looked up from germline, CDR1 is LNHNV and CDR2 is YYDKDF (reference sequence). The CDR3 contains 14 residues. The CDR3 DNA sequence: TGTGCCACCAGCAGAGATAGGGGGCGAGACGAGCAGTACTTC. Translation gives CATSRDRGRDEQYF.